Listed here are 11 T cell receptor beta chains from one sample, sequenced in a study of T cell changes during pregnancy in multiple sclerosis. Clones were read by immunoSEQ multiplex PCR, and TCRdb kept only the in-frame ones, dropping some. This table holds approximately 71,000 clones, 80% to 95% found once. The sample was peripheral blood, taken in the second trimester of pregnancy. The receptors come from a female donor with multiple sclerosis, enrolled in a pregnancy study.

V and J are TRBV6-5 and TRBJ1-5; 7 nucleotides line up with TRBD1. This CDR3 contains 13 residues. The junction had 4 bases not matched to a gene; V was cut back by 5 bases and J by 6 bases. Germline CDR1 reads MNHEY; CDR2 reads SVGAGI. CDR3 sequence reads: CASSLNRGQPQHF. The CDR3 DNA is TGTGCCAGCAGTCTTAACAGGGGTCAGCCCCAGCATTTT.

In DNA form, the CDR3 reads TGTGCCAGCAGCCAAGGAGCGGGGATTGGTGGCGGGGAGCTGTTTTTT. Its protein is CASSQGAGIGGGELFF. This chain uses TRBV4-2 with TRBJ2-2; 7 bases map to TRBD2. The CDR3 runs to 16 residues. V dropped 1 base and J dropped 7; count of bases not matched to a gene: 9. Germline CDR1 is LGHNA and CDR2 is YNFKEQ.

This clone was picked up one time. The V and J genes are TRBV11-2 and TRBJ2-5; 12 nucleotides match TRBD2. CDR3 length: 16 residues. In germline, CDR1 is SGHAT, CDR2 FQNNGV. V shed 1 base and J 0 bases; nucleotides not matched to a gene: 0. The CDR3 sequence is CASSLGLAGDQETQYF. The CDR3 coding sequence is TGTGCCAGCAGCTTAGGACTAGCGGGAGACCAAGAGACCCAGTACTTC. Variable domain in full (rest from reference TRBV11-2 and TRBJ2-5): EAGVAQSPRYKIIEKRQSVAFWCNPISGHATLYWYQQILGQGPKLLIQFQNNGVVDDSQLPKDRFSAERLKGVDSTLKIQPAKLEDSAVYLCASSLGLAGDQETQYFGPGTRLLVL.

The J gene is TRBJ1-1, the V gene TRBV7-3, with D unresolved. Germline CDR1 and CDR2: SGHTA and FQGTGA. Trimming took 2 bases from V and 11 from J, leaving 15 bases between them. This CDR3 is 13 amino acids long. The CDR3, as DNA: TGTGCCAGCAGCTTAGGGAGCAACAGCGCTGCTTTCTTT. This encodes CASSLGSNSAAFF.

The rearrangement uses TRBV6-6 and TRBJ1-4; a possible D gene is TRBD1 (5 bases). CDR3 size: 13 residues. V lost 6 bases, J lost 4 bases, and 9 bases lay in between. Germline assignment: CDR1 MNHNY and CDR2 SVGAGI (reference sequence). CDR3 residues: CASRNRLNEKLFF. CDR3 DNA sequence: TGTGCCAGCAGGAACAGGCTTAATGAAAAACTGTTTTTT.

This chain joins TRBV19 and TRBJ1-5, with 9 bases that match TRBD1. The CDR3 is made up of 15 amino acids. J was trimmed by 6 bases and V by 1 base; bases with no gene match: 4. Germline lookup yields CDR1 LNHDA and CDR2 SQIVND (reference sequence). CDR3 sequence: CASSIGGQGRQPQHF. The CDR3 DNA follows: TGTGCCAGTAGTATAGGGGGACAGGGCCGTCAGCCCCAGCATTTT.

The chain combines TRBV29-1 with TRBJ2-7; 8 positions match TRBD1. From germline, CDR1 is SQVTM and CDR2 ANQGSEA. This CDR3 spans 17 amino acids. The V and J ends lost 6 bases and 4 bases, in that order; junction bases with no gene match: 20. This chain's CDR3 is CSVAGGLPDLRAYEQYF. The DNA for the CDR3 is TGCAGCGTCGCAGGGGGCCTTCCGGACTTACGAGCGTACGAGCAGTACTTC.

The chain carries TRBV5-8 and TRBJ1-2; 9 nucleotides align to TRBD1. With V trimmed by 4 bases and J by 4 bases, 8 bases remained unmatched. The CDR3 totals 15 residues. The germline gives CDR1 SGHTS, CDR2 YDEGEE. CDR3 residues: CASSPGQGVSYGYTF. The CDR3 coding sequence is TGTGCCAGCAGCCCGGGACAGGGCGTCAGCTATGGCTACACCTTC.

The genes are TRBV5-6 and TRBJ2-1; 8 bases are shared with TRBD2. The CDR3 contains 16 residues. CDR1 and CDR2 (germline): SGHDT, YYEEEE. Trimming cost V 4 bases and J 0 bases; bases outside gene matches: 6. CDR3 sequence: CASSPVAGGSYNEQFF. For the CDR3, the DNA is TGTGCCAGCAGCCCCGTTGCGGGAGGCTCCTACAATGAGCAGTTCTTC.

Here the CDR3 DNA reads TGCGCCAGCAGCTCGATCGATCGGATCCGCCAGGAGAACACTGAAGCTTTCTTT. Its protein product is CASSSIDRIRQENTEAFF. The V and J genes are TRBV5-1 and TRBJ1-1; unclear D gene. The CDR3 contains 18 residues. V was clipped by 3 bases and J by 1 base, with 22 bases between them. The germline V gene encodes CDR1 SGHRS and CDR2 YFSETQ. Full variable domain (outside the CDR3, taken from reference TRBV5-1 and TRBJ1-1): KAGVTQTPRYLIKTRGQQVTLSCSPISGHRSVSWYQQTPGQGLQFLFEYFSETQRNKGNFPGRFSGRQFSNSRSEMNVSTLELGDSALYLCASSSIDRIRQENTEAFFGQGTRLTVV.

V gene TRBV19 combines with J gene TRBJ2-5, with 12 bases matching TRBD2. Losses at the gene ends were 3 bases for V and 5 bases for J; bases not matched to a gene: 7. Germline-derived CDR1 and CDR2 are LNHDA and SQIVND (reference sequence). The CDR3 loop spans 16 amino acids. As DNA, the CDR3 is TGTGCCAGTAGTATTGGCCTAGCGGGAGGGCGGGAGACCCAGTACTTC. Translated, it gives CASSIGLAGGRETQYF.